This T cell receptor (beta chain) comes out of a study of T cells in localized non-small cell lung cancer. Regarding the study as a whole: Only one tumor region went through sequencing, so heterogeneity may still be there. Adjacent lung tissue had a median approximately 61 of the top 100 clones found in the tumor.

CDR1 is WSHSY, CDR2 SAAADI, per germline. The V gene lost 3 bases and the J gene lost 7 bases, with 15 bases spanning the gap. The CDR3 totals 14 residues. Method: immunoSEQ multiplex PCR; TCRdb's copy keeps in-frame clones and lacks some. The sample shows tens of thousands of clones, roughly 90% of them seen only once. A remark on this clone: Its cognate antigen is unknown.

The origin of this receptor is a woman aged 40-69 years with stage II lung adenocarcinoma. The sample here was PBMCs, taken before any cancer treatment. This rearrangement joins TRBV10-2 to TRBJ2-5, with D perhaps matching TRBD1 (6 bases). CDR3 DNA sequence: TGCGCCAGCAGTGAAAACAGGGCCGGTGGGACCCAGTACTTC. Encoded protein: CASSENRAGGTQYF.